This T cell receptor (beta chain) was captured by sequencing in a study of T cell changes during pregnancy in multiple sclerosis. The data were produced by immunoSEQ multiplex PCR, yet TCRdb's version contains in-frame clones alone and is incomplete. Altogether around 80,000 clones are present, nearly 95% being singletons, with the ten largest covering around 0.97%. This CDR3 region has 18 residues. The sample in question was peripheral blood, obtained in the second trimester of pregnancy. V and J are TRBV21-1 and TRBJ2-3; TRBD2 was called by the table and not checked on the DNA. TRBV21-1 is tagged as a pseudogene. The TCR comes from a female donor in good health, enrolled as a control in a pregnancy study. The CDR3 region is CASSLGTLSDTRTDTQYF. CDR3 coding DNA: TGTGCCAGCAGCCTCGGGACTCTGAGTGACACACGCACAGATACGCAGTATTTT.